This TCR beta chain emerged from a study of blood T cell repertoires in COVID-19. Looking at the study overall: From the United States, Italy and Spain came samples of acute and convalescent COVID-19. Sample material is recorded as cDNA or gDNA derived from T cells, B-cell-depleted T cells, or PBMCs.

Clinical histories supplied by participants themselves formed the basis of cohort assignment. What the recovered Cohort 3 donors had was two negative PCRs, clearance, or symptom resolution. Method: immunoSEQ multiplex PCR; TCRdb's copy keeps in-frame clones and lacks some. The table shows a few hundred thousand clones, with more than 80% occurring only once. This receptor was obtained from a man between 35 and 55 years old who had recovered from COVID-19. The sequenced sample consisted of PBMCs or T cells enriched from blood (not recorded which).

CDR3 in amino acids: CASIRGTSGSGEQYF. The CDR3 DNA reads as TGTGCCAGCATCAGAGGGACTAGCGGGAGTGGCGAGCAGTACTTC. The chain combines TRBV6-5 with TRBJ2-7, with 14 positions matching TRBD2. V shed 7 bases, J shed 6 bases, and the junction held 8 bases outside the gene matches. CDR3 size: 15 residues. The germline gives CDR1 MNHEY, CDR2 SVGAGI.